This T cell receptor (beta chain) was recorded in a study of naive and memory T cell subsets. Study conclusions and caveats: Gini index rose across naive, CM, EM and EMRA in CD4 and CD8. In naive cells, over 85% of TCR sequences were seen only once.

This clonotype was counted a few times. Its cognate antigen is unknown. Both TRBC1 and TRBC2 were covered by a beta constant-region primer of two equimolar oligonucleotides. One entry per CDR3 protein, called by TCRdb with MiXCR from the UMI-ligation and nested PCR reads. The sample holds 84,000 or so distinct CDR3 sequences, 7% to 8% seen once. The source is a human donor in good health. Sequencing was carried out using central memory CD4+ T cells from blood.

The CDR3 spells CSASLSGRSAYEQYF. Written as DNA, the CDR3 is TGCAGTGCTAGTCTAAGCGGGAGATCTGCCTACGAGCAGTACTTC. This rearrangement joins TRBV20-1 to TRBJ2-7; 8 bases are a match to TRBD2. CDR1 and CDR2 from the germline V gene are DFQATT and SNEGSKA (reference sequence). Trimming cost V 3 bases and J 2 bases; bases outside gene matches: 9. CDR3 length: 15 residues.